These T cell receptor beta chains were read from a single sample in a study of T cell repertoires in cytomegalovirus infection. MiXCR, run by TCRdb on the reads, gives a single entry per CDR3 protein. This table holds approximately 34,000 distinct CDR3 sequences, roughly half found once. The antigens for these receptors are not known. The starting material was CD8+ T cells from cultured PBMCs, obtained from culture after CMV antigen stimulation. The source is a human donor in good health (CMV status not recorded). Some clones in this sample may be carry-over from other donors' samples. The CDR3 runs from the conserved cysteine through the conserved F or W. Each record gives: J gene, D gene, clone size, V gene, CDR3 protein, CDR3 DNA. D genes are given only for firm matches. Clone size, where shown, is once, few, many, or a class for clones that have expanded.

TRBJ2-3 | . | many | TRBV6-1 | CASSYTSSSTDTQYF | TGTGCCAGCAGTTATACTAGCTCTAGCACAGATACGCAGTATTTT
TRBJ2-6 | TRBD2 | once | TRBV12-3/TRBV12-4 | CASSLGSGGGGANVLTF | TGTGCCAGCAGTTTAGGTAGCGGGGGAGGCGGGGCCAACGTCCTGACTTTC
TRBJ1-6 | . | . | TRBV4-1 | CASSQDHGENSPLHF | TGCGCCAGCAGCCAAGATCATGGGGAGAATTCACCCCTCCACTTT
TRBJ2-1 | . | few | TRBV7-9 | CASSPISGTEKHEQFF | TGTGCCAGCAGCCCAATTTCCGGGACCGAGAAACATGAGCAGTTCTTC
TRBJ2-7 | . | . | TRBV20-1 | CSARAGATGYIEQYF | TGCAGTGCTAGAGCCGGGGCAACAGGGTATATCGAGCAGTACTTC
TRBJ1-2 | . | . | TRBV7-8 | CASSITTSSYGYTF | TGTGCCAGCAGCATTACTACTTCGTCCTATGGCTACACCTTC
TRBJ1-4 | . | few | TRBV7-9 | CASSLAPGGGNEKLFF | TGTGCCAGCAGCTTAGCCCCCGGGGGAGGTAATGAAAAACTGTTTTTT
TRBJ1-5 | . | . | TRBV7-6 | CASSPSWNQPQHF | TGTGCCAGCAGCCCCAGTTGGAATCAGCCCCAGCATTTT
TRBJ2-7 | . | . | TRBV7-2 | CASSLGSGRSYEQYF | TGTGCCAGCAGCTTAGGAAGCGGGCGCTCCTACGAGCAGTACTTC
TRBJ1-3 | . | once | TRBV7-4 | CASSLGGNTIYF | TGTGCCAGCAGCTTAGGTGGAAACACCATATATTTT
TRBJ2-5 | . | . | TRBV20-1 | CSGSDGIGWQETQYF | TGCAGTGGTAGCGACGGTATCGGGTGGCAAGAGACCCAGTACTTC
TRBJ2-1 | . | . | TRBV18 | CASSPPARLNEQFF | TGTGCCAGCTCACCACCGGCTAGGCTTAATGAGCAGTTCTTC
TRBJ2-1 | TRBD2 | few | TRBV7-3 | CASSASGGAHEQFF | TGTGCCAGCAGCGCTAGCGGGGGGGCCCATGAGCAGTTCTTC
TRBJ1-2 | TRBD1 | . | TRBV28 | CASSIGTGSGYGYTF | TGTGCCAGCAGTATAGGGACAGGGAGCGGCTATGGCTACACCTTC
TRBJ2-2 | . | . | TRBV7-9 | CASSPRLGSGELFF | TGTGCCAGCAGCCCCCGACTAGGATCTGGGGAGCTGTTTTTT
TRBJ2-1 | . | . | TRBV11-2 | CASSAYDRSHYNEQFF | TGTGCCAGCAGCGCCTACGACAGGTCTCATTACAATGAGCAGTTCTTC
TRBJ2-1 | . | . | TRBV7-8 | CASGLSSYNEQFF | TGTGCCAGTGGACTAAGCTCCTACAATGAGCAGTTCTTC